What follows are 21 T cell receptor beta chains derived from one specimen sequenced in a study of OX40 agonist ivuxolimab in advanced cancers. Generated by immunoSEQ multiplex PCR, the TCRdb table keeps only in-frame clones and is missing some. The data contain 45,000 to 60,000 clones, approximately 90% of them singletons. The sequencing here drew on CD4+ or CD8+ T cells sorted from blood, taken in a trial of the OX40 agonist ivuxolimab. The source of these receptors is an adult with an advanced solid tumor such as melanoma, head and neck, liver or kidney cancer.

In its sample, this clone was seen once. A read error may account for a junction end that differs from germline. The J gene is TRBJ2-1, the V gene TRBV5-1, with 9 bases fitting TRBD2. The CDR3 loop spans 14 amino acids. Per the germline V gene, CDR1 is SGHRS and CDR2 is YFSETQ. CDR3 in amino acids: CASSLGVLAGEQFF. CDR3 in DNA: TGCGCCAGCAGTTTGGGCGTTCTAGCGGGGGAGCAGTTCTTC. The variable domain in full, with the rest retrieved from reference TRBV5-1 and TRBJ2-1, is KAGVTQTPRYLIKTRGQQVTLSCSPISGHRSVSWYQQTPGQGLQFLFEYFSETQRNKGNFPGRFSGRQFSNSRSEMNVSTLELGDSALYLCASSLGVLAGEQFFGPGTRLTVL.

V is TRBV7-8 and J is TRBJ2-7; TRBD2 matches 9 bases. Unmatched junction bases numbered 3, after V lost 1 base and J lost 2 bases. The germline CDR1 and CDR2 sequences are SGHVS and FQNEAQ. The CDR3 spans 15 residues. CDR3 residues: CASSLGLAATYEQYF. CDR3 bases: TGTGCCAGCAGCTTAGGACTAGCGGCAACCTACGAGCAGTACTTC.

V is TRBV13 and J is TRBJ2-1; weak D call: TRBD2 (5 bases). From germline, CDR1 is PRHDT and CDR2 FYEKMQ (reference sequence). Trimming shortened V by 6 bases and J by 1 base, and 7 bases separated the two germline ends. CDR3 length: 13 amino acids. The CDR3 DNA follows: TGTGCCAGCAGGGACTCATCCTACAATGAGCAGTTCTTC. Translation: CASRDSSYNEQFF.

V is TRBV27 and J is TRBJ2-3; TRBD1 is a possible D gene (6 bases). Per germline, CDR1 MNHEY and CDR2 SMNVEV (reference sequence). Between the trimmed V and J ends, which lost 5 bases and 6 bases, there was a span of 12 bases. This CDR3 has 13 residues. Written as DNA, the CDR3 is TGTGCCAGCAGTCTCATCGACAGGGATACGCAGTATTTT. Its protein product is CASSLIDRDTQYF.

The chain joins TRBV4-1 to TRBJ1-1; no clear D gene. The V end lost 3 bases, the J end lost 8 bases, and 13 bases lay between the germline ends. CDR1 and CDR2 (germline): MGHRA, YSYEKL. This CDR3 is built from 13 residues. CDR3 nucleotides: TGCGCCAGCAGCCACTCAGGAGTTTACGAAGCTTTCTTT. Amino acid sequence: CASSHSGVYEAFF.

This chain joins TRBV9 and TRBJ2-1; tentative D call: TRBD1 (7 bases). Germline V gene lookup returns CDR1 SGDLS and CDR2 YYNGEE. V dropped 5 bases and J dropped 4 bases, with 16 bases sitting between them. CDR3 length: 15 residues. CDR3 nucleotide sequence: TGTGCCAGCAGTAGGGGGGACAGCCTTTACAATGAGCAGTTCTTC. Its translation: CASSRGDSLYNEQFF.

The chain couples TRBV6-5 to TRBJ1-4, with TRBD1 matching over 11 bases. The V gene's germline CDR1 is MNHEY and CDR2 SVGAGI. The CDR3 covers 16 residues. Germline trimming cut 4 bases from V and 6 bases from J; bases unmatched to any gene: 7. CDR3 DNA sequence: TGTGCCAGCAGTTGGGACAGGGGGTCCCTTTATGAAAAACTGTTTTTT. Protein product: CASSWDRGSLYEKLFF.

This sequence joins TRBV6-5 and TRBJ2-7; D gene unclear. This CDR3 has 11 residues. Trimming removed 8 bases from V and 4 bases from J, with 9 bases in between. The germline gives CDR1 MNHEY, CDR2 SVGAGI. The CDR3 DNA is TGTGCCAGCGGGTCTGGGTACGAGCAGTACGTC. Amino acid sequence: CASGSGYEQYV.

The chain combines TRBV2 with TRBJ2-7; TRBD1 or TRBD2 may be the D gene (5 bases each). The V and J ends lost 7 bases and 1 base respectively, with 14 bases between them. This CDR3 has 14 amino acids. Germline V lookup: CDR1 SNHLY, CDR2 FYNNEI. For the CDR3, the DNA is TGTGCCAGCACCGCTCCGGGGCCTTCCTACGAGCAGTACTTC. Encoded protein: CASTAPGPSYEQYF.

The CDR3 DNA is TGTGCCATCAGTGAGTCGGGAGAGGCAGGGGCCTACGAGCAGTACTTC. Protein: CAISESGEAGAYEQYF. This sequence joins TRBV10-3 and TRBJ2-7, with D maybe TRBD1 (6 bases). Germline V gene sequence: CDR1 ENHRY, CDR2 SYGVKD. There are 16 residues in the CDR3. Trimming stripped 0 bases from V and 2 bases from J, with 14 bases between.

The chain combines TRBV6-5 with TRBJ2-1, with 9 nucleotides matching TRBD1. Unmatched junction bases numbered 7, after V lost 2 bases and J lost 5 bases. CDR1 and CDR2 (germline): MNHEY, SVGAGI. This CDR3 contains 16 residues. CDR3: CASSYLRDRVDNEQFF. The CDR3 coding sequence is TGTGCCAGCAGTTACCTCCGGGACAGGGTCGACAATGAGCAGTTCTTC.

Concerning this clone: In this CDR3 the conserved last residue, phenylalanine or tryptophan, is missing, so a read error is likely. No DNA is shown, since the ends of the CDR3 on it are uncertain; the CDR3 is the one TCRdb lists. V and J are TRBV11-3 and TRBJ2-7; the listed D gene, TRBD2, was not tested against the DNA. Including both end residues, the CDR3 is 12 amino acids long. Germline CDR1 is SGHNT and CDR2 is YENEEA. This CDR3 reads CASSLFPGGGKA.

The rearrangement links TRBV6-5 to TRBJ1-5; 7 positions agree with TRBD1. Trimming removed 0 bases from V and 7 bases from J; junction bases left unmatched: 3. The CDR3 is made up of 14 amino acids. Germline-derived CDR1 and CDR2 are MNHEY and SVGAGI. The DNA of the CDR3 is TGTGCCAGCAGTTACTCGACAGGGTTCCAGCCCCAGCATTTT. Translated: CASSYSTGFQPQHF.

V is TRBV7-6 and J is TRBJ1-1; D is possibly TRBD1 (5 bases). The germline V gene encodes CDR1 SGHVS and CDR2 FNYEAQ. CDR3 size: 12 residues. V lost 6 bases, J lost 7 bases, and 12 bases lay in between. The CDR3 spells CASRPGGSEAFF. The CDR3 bases are TGTGCCAGCAGACCTGGGGGAAGTGAAGCTTTCTTT.

This clone was seen more than once but under ten times. V usage is TRBV9 and J usage is TRBJ2-7; no reliable D call. V was trimmed by 3 bases and J by 7 bases, leaving 11 bases between them. The CDR3 is made up of 12 amino acids. Germline CDR1 SGDLS, CDR2 YYNGEE. The chain's CDR3 is CASSDRPEEQYV. DNA of the CDR3: TGTGCCAGCAGCGATCGGCCGGAGGAGCAGTACGTC.

V usage is TRBV30 and J usage is TRBJ2-2; 9 positions match TRBD1. V lost 4 bases and J lost 3; bases outside the gene matches: 6. Germline V gene sequence: CDR1 GTSNPN, CDR2 SVGIG (reference sequence). CDR3 length: 15 amino acids. The CDR3 region has the DNA TGTGCCTGGACCACAGGGGGCTCGTACACCGGGGAGCTGTTTTTT. It specifies CAWTTGGSYTGELFF.

The chain recombines TRBV28 with TRBJ1-5, with 9 bases that match TRBD1. This CDR3 is built from 14 residues. In germline, CDR1 is MDHEN, CDR2 SYDVKM. V lost 2 bases to trimming and J lost 7 bases; unmatched junction nucleotides: 3. CDR3 sequence reads: CASSLGTGMQPQHF. The CDR3 DNA follows: TGTGCCAGCAGTTTAGGGACAGGGATGCAGCCCCAGCATTTT.

The chain uses TRBV29-1 and TRBJ2-7, with unresolved D. This CDR3 is 10 amino acids long. Germline loops: CDR1 SQVTM, CDR2 ANQGSEA. V was cut by 6 bases and J by 5 bases, with 8 bases left in between. CDR3 DNA: TGCAGCGTCCTAGTGGACGAGCAGTACTTC. Translation gives CSVLVDEQYF.

V and J are TRBV7-9 and TRBJ2-1; 8 bases are shared with TRBD2. Germline V gene data show CDR1 as SEHNR and CDR2 as FQNEAQ (reference sequence). This CDR3 comprises 17 residues. Germline trimming cut 1 base from V and 6 bases from J; bases unmatched to any gene: 11. The DNA of the CDR3 is TGTGCCAGCAGCTTAGGAGGTGTGGGACTAGTTTCCAATGAGCAGTTCTTC. It is translated as CASSLGGVGLVSNEQFF.

The chain's CDR3 is CASSWGPGYGYTF. CDR3 bases: TGCGCCAGCAGTTGGGGGCCTGGGTATGGCTACACCTTC. J is TRBJ1-2 and V is TRBV5-1; D might be TRBD1 (6 bases). Germline V gives CDR1 SGHRS, CDR2 YFSETQ. The V and J ends lost 5 bases and 5 bases respectively, with 13 bases between them. The CDR3 sequence is 13 residues long.

The J gene is TRBJ2-5, the V gene TRBV7-2; possibly TRBD1 or TRBD2 for D (5 bases each). CDR3 size: 14 residues. CDR1 is SGHTA, CDR2 FQGNSA, per germline. The V gene lost 5 bases and the J gene lost 3 bases, with 13 bases spanning the gap. CDR3 in DNA: TGTGCCAGCAGCCCCGGGACCTTTAAAGAGACCCAGTACTTC. This sequence encodes CASSPGTFKETQYF.